This TCR beta chain originates from a study of blood T cell repertoires in COVID-19 (TCRdb year 2020). Regarding the research as a whole: Samples from collaborators originated in the United States, Italy and Spain and spanned both the acute and convalescent phases of COVID-19. A freely available public database, intended as a resource for researchers studying the immune response to SARS-CoV-2, is where the repertoires were released. The dataset comprised deeply sampled blood TCRbeta repertoires from subjects exposed to, actively infected with, or recovered from COVID-19. Sample metadata almost always included a de-identified subject ID, COVID-19 status, age in years and sex. The samples were drawn from the first 160 participants of the ongoing ImmuneRACE study and from some 1,300 subjects provided by 6 global collaborators. The material from the prospective study consisted of cDNA or gDNA derived from T cells, B-cell-depleted T cells, or PBMCs. Where available, HLA class I and class II types were obtained from metadata supplied by the sample provider rather than from assay-based typing.

Each collaborating institution followed its own protocols to collect whole blood in K2EDTA tubes. For TCRbeta analysis, collaborator samples were shipped as frozen whole blood, as isolated PBMCs, or as DNA extracted from either sample type. TCRbeta CDR3 regions were amplified from genomic DNA using the immunoSEQ Assay, a bias-controlled multiplex PCR. As for the authors' bioinformatics: Nucleated cell counts per sample were estimated from amplification of reference gene primers within the assay. Sequence reads were collapsed and filtered to measure the absolute abundance of every unique TCRbeta CDR3 rearrangement. For each sample, productive Simpson clonality was calculated as the square root of Simpson's diversity index over productive rearrangements. TCRdb limited this immuneACCESS table to in-frame rearrangements with V and J called. A share of clones is missing; checked studies link under half to unresolved V genes, and the rest is unexplained. From that table come the V and J calls and clone size; the DNA was used to work out D and trimming. The table for this sample lists about 250,000 clones; about 85% of them were counted only once. The top ten constitute roughly 3% of the sample.

Trimming removed 4 bases from V and 2 bases from J, leaving 17 bases between the germline ends. The germline V gene provides CDR1 SGHTA and CDR2 FQGNSA. Spanning cysteine to phenylalanine, the CDR3 consists of 16 amino acids. This entry keeps only the CDR3 DNA: 48 bases, framed from base 1. What the work shows at the level of the full study, not this receptor alone: Clinical and demographic metadata were provided uncurated, with the amount varying by source and participant.

As regards this clone: Its antigen remains unidentified. The input lacks base qualities; no much larger clone sits a single base away.

The sequence came from a man younger than 35 with active or convalescent COVID-19. Sequenced sample: peripheral blood. Recombination connected TRBV7-2 to TRBJ1-2; the D gene is perhaps TRBD1, from 5 matching bases. The CDR3 in this case is CASSYPALTENYGYTF. The nucleotides read TGTGCCAGCAGCTACCCGGCACTGACAGAAAACTATGGCTACACCTTC.